A selection of T cell receptor beta chains follows, all from one sample in a study of blood T cell repertoires in COVID-19. Assay used: immunoSEQ multiplex PCR; TCRdb lists only in-frame clones, some missing. In the table there are approximately 310,000 clones, less than 85% of which are singletons. The specimen sequenced was PBMCs or T cells enriched from blood (not recorded which). These receptors were collected from a woman in her 30s who had been exposed to COVID-19. The CDR3 runs from the conserved cysteine through the conserved F or W. The D gene is left open where the match is weak. Size values are once, few and many counts, or a class for expanded clones, and some rows have none.

J	V	size	D	CDR3	DNA
TRBJ2-5	TRBV6-5	NA	NA	CASSYSSGEETQYF	TGTGCCAGCAGTTACTCCTCGGGGGAAGAGACCCAGTACTTC
TRBJ2-3	TRBV6-2/TRBV6-3	NA	TRBD2	CASSLAGGVVDTQYF	TGTGCCAGCAGCTTAGCGGGGGGCGTGGTAGATACGCAGTATTTT
TRBJ2-3	TRBV6-1	NA	TRBD2	CASSEGLAGSDTQYF	TGTGCCAGCAGTGAGGGACTAGCGGGCTCAGATACGCAGTATTTT
TRBJ1-2	TRBV5-8	NA	TRBD1	CASGYQGAGGYTF	TGTGCCAGCGGCTACCAGGGGGCGGGAGGCTACACCTTC
TRBJ2-5	TRBV7-8	NA	NA	CASSLSHTEGPETQYF	TGTGCCAGCAGCTTATCTCACACCGAGGGCCCGGAGACCCAGTACTTC
TRBJ2-3	TRBV21-1	few	NA	CASSKGVLRSGSGGTADTQYF	TGTGCCAGCAGCAAAGGGGTTCTCAGGAGCGGGAGTGGGGGAACGGCAGATACGCAGTATTTT
TRBJ2-3	TRBV6-5	NA	TRBD2	CATKLAGSPTDTQYF	TGTGCCACCAAACTAGCGGGGAGCCCCACAGATACGCAGTATTTT
TRBJ1-1	TRBV6-5	once	TRBD1	CASSYSRGMNTEAFF	TGTGCCAGCAGTTACTCCAGGGGGATGAACACTGAAGCTTTCTTT
TRBJ1-5	TRBV30	NA	TRBD1	CAWGRQGVSNQPQHF	TGTGCCTGGGGAAGACAGGGGGTAAGCAATCAGCCCCAGCATTTT
TRBJ1-1	TRBV5-1	NA	NA	CASHGVLNTEAFF	TGCGCCAGCCACGGGGTCTTGAACACTGAAGCTTTCTTT
TRBJ1-5	TRBV27	NA	TRBD1	CASSPGGGNQPQHF	TGTGCCAGCAGTCCAGGGGGCGGCAATCAGCCCCAGCATTTT